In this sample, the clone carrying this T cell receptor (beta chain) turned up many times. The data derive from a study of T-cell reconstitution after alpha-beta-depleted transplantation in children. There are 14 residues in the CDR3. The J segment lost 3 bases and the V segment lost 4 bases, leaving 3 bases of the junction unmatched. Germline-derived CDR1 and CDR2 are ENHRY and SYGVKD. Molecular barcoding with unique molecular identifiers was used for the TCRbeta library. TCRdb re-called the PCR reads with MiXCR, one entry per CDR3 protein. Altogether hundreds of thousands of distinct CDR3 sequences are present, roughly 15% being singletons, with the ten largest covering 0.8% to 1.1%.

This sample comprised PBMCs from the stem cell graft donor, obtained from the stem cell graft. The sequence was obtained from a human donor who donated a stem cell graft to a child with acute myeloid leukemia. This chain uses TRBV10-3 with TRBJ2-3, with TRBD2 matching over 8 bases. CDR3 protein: CAISVGGGTDTQYF. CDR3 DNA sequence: TGTGCCATCAGTGTCGGCGGGGGGACAGATACGCAGTATTTT.